These 26 T cell receptor beta chains came from one sample sequenced in a study of T cells in narcolepsy. Clones were read by immunoSEQ multiplex PCR, and TCRdb kept only the in-frame ones, dropping some. The table shows under 30,000 clones, with roughly four fifths occurring only once. Sample: CD45RA- memory CD4+ T cells from PBMCs. The origin of the receptors is a human donor with narcolepsy.

The chain uses TRBV5-4 and TRBJ2-1; 7 bases agree with TRBD1. Germline trimming cut 4 bases from V and 0 bases from J; bases unmatched to any gene: 4. The length of the CDR3 is 15 residues. The germline gives CDR1 SGHNT, CDR2 YYREEE (reference sequence). The CDR3 region has the DNA TGTGCCAGCAGCGCCGGGACAGACTCCTACAATGAGCAGTTCTTC. Translation: CASSAGTDSYNEQFF. The full variable domain, completed using reference TRBV5-4 and TRBJ2-1, is ETGVTQSPTHLIKTRGQQVTLRCSSQSGHNTVSWYQQALGQGPQFIFQYYREEENGRGNFPPRFSGLQFPNYSSELNVNALELDDSALYLCASSAGTDSYNEQFFGPGTRLTVL.

CDR3 DNA: TGTGCCAGCAGCTTAGAGGCGGCGGTGAACACTGAAGCTTTCTTT. Protein product: CASSLEAAVNTEAFF. This chain connects TRBV11-2 to TRBJ1-1; D remains unclear. CDR3 length: 15 residues. The germline CDR1 and CDR2 sequences are SGHAT and FQNNGV. Trimming removed 0 bases from V and 0 bases from J, with 8 bases in between.

This clone is a singleton in its sample. The chain employs TRBV25-1 and TRBJ2-5, with TRBD1 as a possible D gene (8 bases). This CDR3 spans 17 amino acids. Trimming shortened V by 2 bases and J by 1 base, and 17 bases separated the two germline ends. Germline V gene sequence: CDR1 MGHDK, CDR2 SYGVNS. This CDR3 reads CASSETGQGGGQETQYF. The CDR3 bases are TGTGCCAGCAGTGAAACCGGACAGGGAGGGGGCCAAGAGACCCAGTACTTC. Variable domain in full (rest from reference TRBV25-1 and TRBJ2-5): EADIYQTPRYLVIGTGKKITLECSQTMGHDKMYWYQQDPGMELHLIHYSYGVNSTEKGDLSSESTVSRIRTEHFPLTLESARPSHTSQYLCASSETGQGGGQETQYFGPGTRLLVL.

The V and J genes are TRBV28 and TRBJ2-7; TRBD2 might be the D (5 bases). The length of the CDR3 is 15 residues. Germline V gene data show CDR1 as MDHEN and CDR2 as SYDVKM. The V end was cut by 4 bases, the J end by 7 bases, with 20 bases between. The CDR3 reads CASSSKAVLTGEQYF. For the CDR3, the DNA is TGTGCCAGCAGTTCCAAAGCGGTACTTACGGGGGAGCAGTACTTC.

The CDR3 DNA follows: TGTGCCAGCAGCTTAACCGGGACAGGGAGGGATGGCTACACCTTC. Translation gives CASSLTGTGRDGYTF. The chain has TRBV27 and TRBJ1-2; 9 nucleotides agree with TRBD1. The CDR3 contains 15 residues. J gave up 6 bases and V 6 bases, and 11 bases lay outside the gene matches. The V gene's germline CDR1 is MNHEY and CDR2 SMNVEV (reference sequence).

This clone has just one count. V is TRBV9 and J is TRBJ2-1, with D perhaps matching TRBD2 (6 bases). The germline V gene has CDR1 SGDLS and CDR2 YYNGEE. Deletions cut 4 bases from V and 7 bases from J, with 21 bases between. The CDR3 contains 16 residues. Written as DNA, the CDR3 is TGTGCCAGCAGCCCCGCGGGACTCGTTCTTTCGAATGAGCAGTTCTTC. This sequence encodes CASSPAGLVLSNEQFF. Using reference TRBV9 and TRBJ2-1 for the parts outside the CDR3, the full variable domain is DSGVTQTPKHLITATGQRVTLRCSPRSGDLSVYWYQQSLDQGLQFLIQYYNGEERAKGNILERFSAQQFPDLHSELNLSSLELGDSALYFCASSPAGLVLSNEQFFGPGTRLTVL.

The chain employs TRBV11-2 and TRBJ1-3; tentative D call: TRBD1 (6 bases). The CDR3 runs 17 residues. Trimming cost V 4 bases and J 4 bases, with 20 bases left between them. Looked up from germline, CDR1 is SGHAT and CDR2 is FQNNGV. The CDR3 DNA reads TGTGCCAGCAGCTCAGCAATTCCAGGGGCCCTAGGAAACACCATATATTTT. Protein sequence: CASSSAIPGALGNTIYF.

This clone was counted between two and nine times. CDR3: CASSQGLLATAGSYEQYF. In DNA form, the CDR3 reads TGCGCCAGCAGCCAAGGTTTATTAGCGACCGCGGGCTCCTACGAGCAGTACTTC. The chain combines TRBV4-1 with TRBJ2-7; a weak D match, TRBD2 (5 bases). Germline lookup yields CDR1 MGHRA and CDR2 YSYEKL. CDR3 length: 18 residues. The V end lost 1 base, the J end lost 0 bases, and 19 bases lay between the germline ends.

The V and J genes are TRBV28 and TRBJ2-3; D remains ambiguous. This CDR3 has 13 amino acids. The germline V gene encodes CDR1 MDHEN and CDR2 SYDVKM. V was trimmed by 7 bases and J by 0 bases, leaving 8 bases between them. This chain's CDR3 is CASTRFSTDTQYF. In nucleotides, the CDR3 is TGTGCCAGCACCCGGTTTAGCACAGATACGCAGTATTTT.

The V call is TRBV7-9, the J call TRBJ1-1; no clear D. The germline CDR1 and CDR2 sequences are SEHNR and FQNEAQ (reference sequence). This CDR3 spans 13 amino acids. Deletions cut 1 base from V and 2 bases from J, with 5 bases between. The CDR3: CASSLEPNTEAFF. The CDR3 DNA sequence: TGTGCCAGCAGCTTAGAACCTAACACTGAAGCTTTCTTT. The full variable domain, its missing parts supplied by reference TRBV7-9 and TRBJ1-1, is DTGVSQNPRHKITKRGQNVTFRCDPISEHNRLYWYRQTLGQGPEFLTYFQNEAQLEKSRLLSDRFSAERPKGSFSTLEIQRTEQGDSAMYLCASSLEPNTEAFFGQGTRLTVV.

V gene TRBV25-1 combines with J gene TRBJ2-1; 12 bases agree with TRBD1. Germline CDR1 and CDR2: MGHDK and SYGVNS. Trimming at V came to 5 bases and at J to 7 bases, leaving 12 bases not matched to a gene. The CDR3 spans 17 residues. The CDR3 loop reads CASSPPSGGQGANEQFF. The CDR3 DNA reads as TGTGCCAGCAGTCCTCCCTCGGGGGGACAGGGGGCAAATGAGCAGTTCTTC.

This chain uses TRBV7-3 with TRBJ2-1; D perhaps matches TRBD2 (6 bases). The CDR3 length is 14 residues. V lost 0 bases and J 4 bases, leaving 7 bases between the germline ends. Germline lookup yields CDR1 SGHTA and CDR2 FQGTGA. The DNA for the CDR3 is TGTGCCAGCAGCTTAACGGGGGGTTACAATGAGCAGTTCTTC. Translating it yields CASSLTGGYNEQFF.

This chain uses TRBV18 with TRBJ1-3; unclear D gene. CDR1 and CDR2 from the germline V gene are KGHSH and LQKENI. V lost 5 bases to trimming and J lost 0 bases, with 14 bases between them. The CDR3 contains 16 residues. In nucleotides, the CDR3 is TGTGCCAGCTCATCTATGACGGACTACTCTGGAAACACCATATATTTT. Protein: CASSSMTDYSGNTIYF.

The chain uses TRBV25-1 and TRBJ1-2, with 9 bases lining up with TRBD1. The CDR3 loop spans 16 amino acids. Germline V gene data show CDR1 as MGHDK and CDR2 as SYGVNS. Trimming took 4 bases from V and 12 from J; bases not matched to a gene: 18. The CDR3 protein is CASSASPSRQGGGHTF. The CDR3 DNA reads TGTGCCAGCAGTGCGAGCCCGAGCCGACAGGGGGGGGGCCACACCTTC.

This clone was recorded once. The chain uses TRBV7-2 and TRBJ2-2; D is perhaps TRBD1 or TRBD2 (5 bases each). The germline V and J ends were trimmed by 4 bases and 4 bases, with 10 bases remaining between them. The CDR3 is made up of 14 amino acids. The V gene's germline CDR1 is SGHTA and CDR2 FQGNSA. This CDR3 reads CASSSGPGTGELFF. The DNA for the CDR3 is TGTGCCAGCAGCTCGGGACCTGGCACCGGGGAGCTGTTTTTT.

The rearrangement uses TRBV7-3 and TRBJ2-7, with D perhaps matching TRBD1 (6 bases). Germline CDR1 SGHTA, CDR2 FQGTGA. V was clipped by 5 bases and J by 5 bases, with 16 bases between them. There are 14 residues in the CDR3. For the CDR3, the DNA is TGTGCCAGCAGCATGAACCGGGACACCAACGAGCAGTACTTC. It yields the protein CASSMNRDTNEQYF.

The chain carries TRBV7-2 and TRBJ1-4; D is possibly TRBD1 (5 bases). The germline V gene encodes CDR1 SGHTA and CDR2 FQGNSA. V gave up 1 base and J gave up 8 bases, with 11 bases separating them. This CDR3 region has 14 residues. The CDR3 loop is CASSLGGAGEKLFF. CDR3 sequence (DNA): TGTGCCAGCAGCTTAGGAGGGGCTGGGGAAAAACTGTTTTTT. Drawing the rest from reference TRBV7-2 and TRBJ1-4, the complete variable domain is GAGVSQSPSNKVTEKGKDVELRCDPISGHTALYWYRQSLGQGLEFLIYFQGNSAPDKSGLPSDRFSAERTGGSVSTLTIQRTQQEDSAVYLCASSLGGAGEKLFFGSGTQLSVL.

The chain carries TRBV19 and TRBJ1-1; 9 positions match TRBD1. There are 15 residues in the CDR3. CDR1 is LNHDA and CDR2 is SQIVND in the germline V gene (reference sequence). V dropped 8 bases and J dropped 1; count of bases not matched to a gene: 8. The CDR3 DNA reads TGTGCCAGTCAAGGACAGGGGCGGAGGAACACTGAAGCTTTCTTT. This sequence encodes CASQGQGRRNTEAFF. The full variable domain, rest sourced from reference TRBV19 and TRBJ1-1, is DGGITQSPKYLFRKEGQNVTLSCEQNLNHDAMYWYRQDPGQGLRLIYYSQIVNDFQKGDIAEGYSVSREKKESFPLTVTSAQKNPTAFYLCASQGQGRRNTEAFFGQGTRLTVV.

The chain carries TRBV15 and TRBJ2-5, with D tentatively TRBD2 (5 bases). Germline-derived CDR1 and CDR2 are LNHNV and YYDKDF (reference sequence). This CDR3 has 15 amino acids. Trimming pared 0 bases from V and 5 bases from J, leaving 13 bases between. CDR3 coding DNA: TGTGCCACCAGCAGAGAGGGAGAGAGTTTCGAGACCCAGTACTTC. Protein sequence: CATSREGESFETQYF.

The chain uses TRBV15 and TRBJ2-6; no definite D call. The V end lost 0 bases, the J end lost 0 bases, and 9 bases lay between the germline ends. Germline CDR1 and CDR2: LNHNV and YYDKDF (reference sequence). CDR3 length: 17 residues. CDR3 residues: CATSRDGDPSGANVLTF. The CDR3 bases are TGTGCCACCAGCAGAGATGGGGATCCCTCTGGGGCCAACGTCCTGACTTTC.

The table lists this clone with a count of one. The V gene is TRBV6-5, the J gene TRBJ2-7; TRBD1 agrees at 8 bases. With V trimmed by 6 bases and J by 8 bases, 9 bases remained unmatched. Germline V gene lookup returns CDR1 MNHEY and CDR2 SVGAGI. This CDR3 region has 13 residues. The CDR3, as DNA: TGTGCCAGCAGACGCGGACAGGGTTTACAGCAGTACTTC. Amino acids: CASRRGQGLQQYF.

The gene calls are TRBV7-3 and TRBJ2-7; D gene ambiguous. Germline CDR1 SGHTA, CDR2 FQGTGA. Trimming stripped 11 bases from V and 7 bases from J, with 18 bases between. The CDR3 sequence is 12 residues long. The CDR3: CAPSRSVEEQYF. In DNA, the CDR3 is TGTGCCCCGTCCCGGTCCGTTGAGGAGCAGTACTTC.

J is TRBJ1-3 and V is TRBV19; D is unclear. Germline values: CDR1 LNHDA, CDR2 SQIVND (reference sequence). This CDR3 has 14 residues. Trimming took off 2 bases at V and 3 bases at J, with 8 bases between the two ends. CDR3: CASSIQEIGNTIYF. In DNA, the CDR3 is TGTGCCAGTAGTATACAGGAAATTGGAAACACCATATATTTT.

The rearrangement links TRBV29-1 to TRBJ2-3; 12 nucleotides align to TRBD2. V gave up 6 bases and J gave up 6 bases; unmatched junction bases: 4. The CDR3 is 13 amino acids. Germline CDR1 SQVTM, CDR2 ANQGSEA. The CDR3 loop is CSVRLAGGDTQYF. CDR3 in DNA: TGCAGCGTGCGGCTAGCGGGAGGGGATACGCAGTATTTT.

The chain uses TRBV29-1 and TRBJ1-2; D possibly corresponds to TRBD1 (6 bases). Germline lookup yields CDR1 SQVTM and CDR2 ANQGSEA. V lost 6 bases and J lost 1, with 12 bases in between. The CDR3 contains 13 residues. The CDR3 region is CSVPGQRNYGYTF. The CDR3 DNA sequence: TGCAGCGTGCCCGGACAGCGTAACTATGGCTACACCTTC.

J is TRBJ2-1 and V is TRBV5-4; D gene uncertain. CDR1 is SGHNT and CDR2 is YYREEE in the germline V gene (reference sequence). V dropped 3 bases and J dropped 8 bases, with 6 bases sitting between them. The CDR3 has 11 residues. CDR3 nucleotide sequence: TGTGCCAGCAGCTACATGGATGAGCAGTTCTTC. Its protein product is CASSYMDEQFF.